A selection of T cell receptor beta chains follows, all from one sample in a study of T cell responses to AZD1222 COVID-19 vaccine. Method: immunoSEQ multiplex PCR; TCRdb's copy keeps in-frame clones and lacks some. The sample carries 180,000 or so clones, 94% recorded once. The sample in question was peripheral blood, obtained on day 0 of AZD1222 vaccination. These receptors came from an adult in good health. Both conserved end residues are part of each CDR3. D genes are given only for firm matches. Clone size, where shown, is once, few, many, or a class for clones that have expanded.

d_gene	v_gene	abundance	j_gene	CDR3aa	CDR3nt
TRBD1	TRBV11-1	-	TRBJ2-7	CASRTGRDRGAYEQYF	TGTGCCAGCAGGACTGGGCGGGACAGGGGCGCCTACGAGCAGTACTTC
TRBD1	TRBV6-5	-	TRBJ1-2	CASSSGQGTNYGYTF	TGTGCCAGCAGTTCGGGACAGGGTACTAACTATGGCTACACCTTC
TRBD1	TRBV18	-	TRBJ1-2	CASSPQGALSLNYGYTF	TGTGCCAGCTCACCACAGGGGGCTCTCAGCTTAAACTATGGCTACACCTTC
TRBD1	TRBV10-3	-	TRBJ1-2	CAISDTGAAGYGYTF	TGTGCCATCAGTGATACAGGGGCAGCGGGCTATGGCTACACCTTC
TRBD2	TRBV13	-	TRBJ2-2	CASSSSSRLAGVSGELFF	TGTGCCAGCAGCTCCTCCTCAAGACTAGCGGGAGTCTCCGGGGAGCTGTTTTTT
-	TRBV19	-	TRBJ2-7	CASSSTGNRGYEQYF	TGTGCCAGTAGTTCCACAGGGAATCGGGGCTACGAGCAGTACTTC
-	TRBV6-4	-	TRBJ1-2	CASSDGNYGYTF	TGTGCCAGCAGTGACGGGAACTATGGCTACACCTTC
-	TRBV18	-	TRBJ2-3	CASSSGDTQYF	TGTGCCAGCTCTTCAGGGGATACGCAGTATTTT
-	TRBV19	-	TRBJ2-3	CASSIAERDTQYF	TGTGCCAGTAGTATAGCGGAGCGCGATACGCAGTATTTT
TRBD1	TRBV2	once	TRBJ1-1	CASSEAGRGHTEAFF	TGTGCCAGCAGTGAGGCTGGCAGGGGGCACACTGAAGCTTTCTTT
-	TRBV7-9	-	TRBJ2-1	CASSPAGLQFF	TGTGCCAGCAGCCCGGCGGGACTGCAGTTCTTC
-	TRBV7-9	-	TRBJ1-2	CASSRGTGYTF	TGTGCCAGCTCGAGGGGGACTGGCTACACCTTC
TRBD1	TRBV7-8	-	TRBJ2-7	CASSLADRVGYEQYF	TGTGCCAGCAGCTTGGCAGACAGGGTAGGCTACGAGCAGTACTTC
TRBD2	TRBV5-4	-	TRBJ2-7	CASTEGLGTYEQYF	TGTGCCAGCACCGAAGGACTAGGGACTTACGAGCAGTACTTC
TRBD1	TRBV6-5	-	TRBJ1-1	CASSFGQGATEAFF	TGTGCCAGCAGTTTTGGACAGGGGGCGACTGAAGCTTTCTTT
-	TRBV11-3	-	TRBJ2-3	CASSSSGDTQYF	TGTGCCAGCAGCTCGTCGGGGGATACGCAGTATTTT
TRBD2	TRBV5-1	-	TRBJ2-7	CASSFGAGGTYEQYF	TGCGCCAGCAGCTTTGGGGCGGGAGGAACCTACGAGCAGTACTTC
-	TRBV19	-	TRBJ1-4	CASSGGGLGEKLFF	TGTGCCAGTAGTGGCGGGGGCCTAGGTGAAAAACTGTTTTTT
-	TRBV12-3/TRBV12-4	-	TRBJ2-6	CASRSSGANVLTF	TGTGCCAGCAGGAGCTCTGGGGCCAACGTCCTGACTTTC
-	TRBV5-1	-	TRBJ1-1	CASSSSTIANTEAFF	TGCGCCAGCAGCTCCTCGACAATCGCGAACACTGAAGCTTTCTTT
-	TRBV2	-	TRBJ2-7	CASSEYRVSDEQYF	TGTGCCAGCAGTGAGTACAGGGTCAGCGACGAGCAGTACTTC
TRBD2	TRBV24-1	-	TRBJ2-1	CATSDRLAPSSYNEQFF	TGTGCCACCAGTGACCGACTAGCGCCGAGCTCCTACAATGAGCAGTTCTTC
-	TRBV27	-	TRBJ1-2	CASSGSRGYYGYTF	TGTGCCAGCAGTGGGTCTAGAGGATACTATGGCTACACCTTC
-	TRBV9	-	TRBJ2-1	CASNLRGPEDNEQFF	TGTGCCAGCAACCTAAGGGGTCCCGAAGACAATGAGCAGTTCTTC
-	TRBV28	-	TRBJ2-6	CASSLGRVYLSSGANVLTF	TGTGCCAGCAGTTTAGGGCGGGTATACCTCAGCTCTGGGGCCAACGTCCTGACTTTC
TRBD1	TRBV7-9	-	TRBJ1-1	CASSPTGLNTEAFF	TGTGCCAGCAGCCCGACAGGGCTAAACACTGAAGCTTTCTTT
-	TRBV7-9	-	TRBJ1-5	CASSLDGERGPQHF	TGTGCCAGCAGCTTAGACGGGGAAAGAGGGCCCCAGCATTTT
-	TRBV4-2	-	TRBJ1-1	CASSPLEAATEAFF	TGTGCCAGCAGCCCCCTCGAGGCGGCGACTGAAGCTTTCTTT
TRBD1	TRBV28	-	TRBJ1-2	CASSFSLQGQSNYGYTF	TGTGCCAGCAGTTTTTCCCTTCAGGGACAGTCTAACTATGGCTACACCTTC
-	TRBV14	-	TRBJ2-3	CASSYTDTQYF	TGTGCCAGCAGCTACACAGATACGCAGTATTTT
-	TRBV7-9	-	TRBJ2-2	CASSLVSGRGGELFF	TGTGCCAGCAGCTTAGTTTCAGGGCGCGGCGGGGAGCTGTTTTTT
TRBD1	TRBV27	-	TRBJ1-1	CASSSGTGLNTEAFF	TGTGCCAGCAGTTCGGGGACAGGGTTGAACACTGAAGCTTTCTTT
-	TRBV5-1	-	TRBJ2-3	CASSLSGGNTDTQYF	TGCGCCAGCAGCTTGTCCGGCGGGAACACAGATACGCAGTATTTT
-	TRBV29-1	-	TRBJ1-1	CSVVSVTEAFF	TGCAGCGTTGTTTCCGTGACTGAAGCTTTCTTT
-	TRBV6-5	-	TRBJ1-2	CASSQMNGPRGYTF	TGTGCCAGCAGTCAAATGAACGGGCCTAGGGGCTACACCTTC
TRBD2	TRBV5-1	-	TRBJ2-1	CASSFTSGSYNEQFF	TGCGCCAGCAGCTTTACTAGCGGGAGTTACAATGAGCAGTTCTTC
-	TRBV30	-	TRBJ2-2	CAWSVRVQTNTGELFF	TGTGCCTGGAGTGTACGAGTGCAGACGAACACCGGGGAGCTGTTTTTT
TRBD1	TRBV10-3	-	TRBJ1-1	CASVTTGLSTEAFF	TGTGCCAGCGTGACGACAGGGCTCAGCACTGAAGCTTTCTTT
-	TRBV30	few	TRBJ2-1	CAWSVRRIDLRSYNEQFF	TGTGCCTGGAGTGTACGTCGAATAGACCTCCGCTCCTACAATGAGCAGTTCTTC
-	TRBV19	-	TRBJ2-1	CASSIVLGGLDHNEQFF	TGTGCCAGTAGTATAGTTTTAGGTGGCCTAGACCACAATGAGCAGTTCTTC
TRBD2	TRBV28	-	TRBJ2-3	CASSLAGAYDTQYF	TGTGCCAGCAGTTTAGCGGGAGCTTACGATACGCAGTATTTT
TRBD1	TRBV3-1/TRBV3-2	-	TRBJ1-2	CASSQPQTGGNGYTF	TGTGCCAGCAGCCAACCGCAGACAGGGGGCAATGGCTACACCTTC
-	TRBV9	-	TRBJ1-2	CASSVTGNYGYTF	TGTGCCAGCAGCGTAACTGGGAACTATGGCTACACCTTC
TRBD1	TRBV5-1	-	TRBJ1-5	CASSVTGIPNQPQHF	TGCGCCAGCAGCGTGACAGGGATCCCCAATCAGCCCCAGCATTTT
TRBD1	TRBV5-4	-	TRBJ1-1	CASSLDQGASTEAFF	TGTGCCAGCAGCTTGGATCAGGGGGCGAGCACTGAAGCTTTCTTT
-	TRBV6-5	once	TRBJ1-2	CASSSEFYGYTF	TGTGCCAGCAGTTCAGAATTCTATGGCTACACCTTC
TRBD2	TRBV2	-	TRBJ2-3	CASSDKASGRAVARTDTQYF	TGTGCCAGCAGTGATAAGGCTAGCGGGAGGGCCGTAGCCCGCACAGATACGCAGTATTTT
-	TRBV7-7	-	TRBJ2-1	CASSPAGRNEQFF	TGTGCCAGCAGCCCTGCAGGGAGGAATGAGCAGTTCTTC
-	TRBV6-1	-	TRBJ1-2	CASSDRNHGYTF	TGTGCCAGCAGTGACCGGAACCATGGCTACACCTTC
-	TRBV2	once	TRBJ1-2	CASRVGSLNYGYTF	TGTGCCAGCAGAGTCGGCAGCCTAAACTATGGCTACACCTTC
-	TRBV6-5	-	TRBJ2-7	CASSTGDLKQYF	TGTGCCAGCAGTACGGGAGACCTCAAGCAGTACTTC